The rows below give T cell receptor beta chains drawn from one sample of a study of T cell repertoires in cytomegalovirus infection. TCRdb independently ran MiXCR on the reads; one entry per CDR3 protein. Seen here are roughly 730,000 distinct CDR3 sequences, 30% to 35% observed once, and the top ten hold about 20%. Their target antigens are unknown. Sample: cultured PBMCs, taken from culture after CMV antigen stimulation. The receptor set was obtained from a human donor in good health (CMV status not recorded). Some clones in this sample may be carry-over from other donors' samples. Each CDR3 is given with its conserved first and last residue.

V gene,J gene,CDR3 protein
TRBV7-9,TRBJ2-5,CASSLKSAQETQYF
TRBV19,TRBJ1-1,CASSTPYTEAFF
TRBV6-5,TRBJ2-3,CASSYVRGGDTQYF
TRBV12-3/TRBV12-4,TRBJ2-2,CASSSRALGPNTGELFF
TRBV2,TRBJ2-3,CASSEESGGTDTQYF
TRBV20-1,TRBJ1-1,CSARGTRNTEAFF
TRBV2,TRBJ1-1,CASKVGGHTNTEAFF
TRBV7-6,TRBJ2-1,CASSLGIGTSYNEQFF
TRBV5-6,TRBJ2-7,CASSIETVGIFYEQYF
TRBV4-1,TRBJ1-1,CASSQVPWGTEAFF
TRBV7-2,TRBJ2-3,CASSPSGTGDTQYF
TRBV7-6,TRBJ1-1,CASGTNTEAFF
TRBV2,TRBJ1-3,CASSDLTGGGNTIYF
TRBV11-1,TRBJ2-5,CASSYLDSSTQYF
TRBV10-3,TRBJ1-1,CAISQQGQYTEAFF
TRBV20-1,TRBJ2-5,CSARDQDLRVGGETQYF
TRBV7-8,TRBJ2-7,CASSPGVVEQYF
TRBV2,TRBJ2-7,CASHRSRNEQYF
TRBV20-1,TRBJ2-5,CSAHSRTSQETQYF
TRBV12-3/TRBV12-4,TRBJ2-4,CASSANRAGNIQYF
TRBV20-1,TRBJ1-2,CSARDRIGSWGYTF
TRBV19,TRBJ1-5,CASSVGWGSNQPQHF
TRBV6-2/TRBV6-3,TRBJ2-3,CASSRRTGGRTDTQYF
TRBV12-3/TRBV12-4,TRBJ1-4,CASRPRGTNEKLFF
TRBV7-9,TRBJ1-5,CASSPGTGGGNQPQHF
TRBV20-1,TRBJ2-5,CSAWAGGLETQYF
TRBV15,TRBJ2-7,CATSSPSTGNNYEQYF
TRBV7-2,TRBJ2-2,CASSLLPSGTNTGELFF
TRBV20-1,TRBJ1-1,CSASSGLGQMNTEAFF
TRBV4-1,TRBJ1-4,CASSQTRIGEKLFF
TRBV11-3,TRBJ1-2,CASSPPRQASYGYTF
TRBV25-1,TRBJ1-1,CASSEVTETEAFF
TRBV9,TRBJ2-1,CASSVGTGNEQFF
TRBV7-6,TRBJ2-7,CASSFSRTYEQYF